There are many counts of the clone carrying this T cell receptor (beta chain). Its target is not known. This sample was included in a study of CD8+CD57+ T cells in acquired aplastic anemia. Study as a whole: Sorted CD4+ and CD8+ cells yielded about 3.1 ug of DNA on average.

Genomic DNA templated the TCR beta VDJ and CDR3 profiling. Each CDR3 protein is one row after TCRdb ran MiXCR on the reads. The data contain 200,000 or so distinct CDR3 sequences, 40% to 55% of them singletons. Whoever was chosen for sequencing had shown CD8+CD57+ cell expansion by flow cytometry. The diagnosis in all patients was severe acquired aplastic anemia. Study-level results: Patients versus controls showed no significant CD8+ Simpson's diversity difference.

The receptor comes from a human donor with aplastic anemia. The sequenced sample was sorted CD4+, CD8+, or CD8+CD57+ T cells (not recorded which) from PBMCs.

CDR3 in amino acids: CASSQAAGEQYF. DNA for the CDR3: TGTGCCAGCAGCCAAGCGGCGGGGGAGCAGTACTTC. This chain joins TRBV3-1 and TRBJ2-7; D perhaps matches TRBD2 (6 bases). Trimming stripped 1 base from V and 7 bases from J, with 8 bases between. Germline-derived CDR1 and CDR2 are LGHDT and YNNKEL (reference sequence). CDR3 length equals 12 residues.